This T cell receptor (beta chain) was observed in a study of cytomegalovirus exposure and HLA in healthy donors. Study-wide results and limits: Specificity for CMV antigens was confirmed in vitro for three of the CMV-associated chains.

A multiplex PCR was run with 60 Vbeta primers and 13 Jbeta primers. The repertoire was sequenced with immunoSEQ multiplex PCR; TCRdb's copy has only in-frame clones and lacks some. The sample contains roughly 180,000 clones, 80% of which appear only once. Germline CDR1 ENHRY, CDR2 SYGVKD. The CDR3 has 14 amino acids. V was clipped by 6 bases and J by 6 bases, with 12 bases between them. Regarding this clone: Its antigen is not known.

V usage is TRBV10-3 and J usage is TRBJ1-6; D uncertain. What was sequenced was PBMCs. The TCR sequence derives from a woman aged 45-65 years in good health and CMV-seropositive. CDR3 sequence: CAIRPGISNSPLHF. The CDR3 DNA sequence: TGTGCCATCAGGCCGGGAATCAGTAATTCACCCCTCCACTTT.